The entry below describes one T cell receptor beta chain. Its antigen is not yet known. No base quality information exists; no much larger clone differs at one position. This sample was taken from a study of shared clonotypes between healthy human individuals (dated by TCRdb to between 2020 and 2021). Describing the broader study: A couple of women and a few men aged 18 to 49 years were included in the cohort. For each donor, CD4 naive and CD4 memory were each run on three plates, CD8 naive on two plates, and CD8 memory on one plate. Blood TCR repertoires of roughly five healthy adults were deeply sequenced to estimate repertoire size and the extent of clonotype sharing between individuals. Libraries were prepared and TCR repertoires were sequenced by different laboratories using diverse techniques, in order to increase sequencing depth and limit assay-specific biases. Between about 0.94 and 10 billion PBMCs per donor were obtained by leukapheresis.

CD8 naive samples consisted of CD45RO-negative cells that were positively selected for CCR7, yielding a CD45RA+CCR7+ population without TemRA cells. Donors were healthy HIV-negative adults with no recently reported acute infections or vaccinations. Only Caucasian adults living in Nashville, Tennessee, USA were represented among the donors. Blood was obtained by leukapheresis, after which PBMCs were separated by Ficoll-Histopaque density gradient centrifugation and cryopreserved in liquid nitrogen vapor phase. Analytical flow cytometry was used to check the purity and quantity of each magnetically sorted T cell population. From each sorted fraction, genomic DNA was isolated and quantified by UV absorbance on a Nanodrop 2000c. Using the deep immunoSEQ assay, multiplex PCR amplified TCR CDR3 regions from genomic DNA. For each cell subset, the extracted genomic DNA was distributed evenly across all wells of several immunoSEQ 96-well plates, and each plate served as one replicate. For sorted subsets, roughly 200 ng of genomic DNA, equivalent to around 29,000 T cell genomes, went into each replicate PCR. Purified libraries were measured with a Qubit 3.0 fluorometer, size-checked on a Bioanalyzer 2100, and measured again with the KAPA Library Quantification kit. Every immunoSEQ 96-well plate was sequenced on a dedicated single-read 150-cycle Illumina NextSeq 550 flow cell. The paper's processing steps were these. Because the immunoSEQ output held only junctional sequences and lacked quality scores, the filtering could not match the filtering applied to full-length reads. To assign V/J genes and CDR3, sequences were annotated using PyIR, a Python wrapper for IgBLAST v1.9, with IMGT germline references. Any read was removed if the V/J assignment was weak (E-value above 1e-6), the CDR3 was missing, or the read contained stop codons, out-of-frame junctions, or ambiguous translated residues. V3J clonotypes were defined as sequences sharing an identical inferred V gene, J gene, and CDR3 amino acid sequence. To compute the percentage overlap between repertoires, the number of shared unique clonotypes was divided by the size of the smaller repertoire. Repertoire richness was assessed with RTK rarefaction, the Chao1 estimator, and Recon v2.1 estimates of unobserved clonotypes. OLGA was used to compute generation probabilities for all TCRbeta clonotypes that the gDNA method yielded from several donors. TCRdb stores this immuneACCESS table with in-frame sequences only. Part of the clones is absent; in the studies checked, under half of the shortfall reflects unresolved V genes, and no reason is known for the rest. V, J and clone size derive from that table, while D and trimming were established from the DNA sequence. This sample lists around 2,100,000 clones; approximately 94% were detected once. The ten top clones hold 1.2% of the sample.

Findings and caveats that apply to the study as a whole: Incomplete sequencing was indicated by rarefaction of sorted-subset datasets, despite the large sequencing depth. Clonotypes shared by all four sorted-subset donors showed higher generation probabilities than non-shared clonotypes. Based on pairwise subsampling, the degree of clonotype sharing among donors was expected to be affected by sequencing depth. Because the study included a small number of donors, the genetic and exposure-history diversity represented was limited. Across four donors, approximately 5% of naive CD4, approximately 3.6% of naive CD8, 2% to 2.5% of memory CD4, and about 0.4% of memory CD8 clonotypes were shared. Sampling was limited to blood, and TCR repertoires in tissue likely differ from TCR repertoires in blood. Larger estimated clonotype richness was generally found for naive subsets than for memory subsets.

The CDR3 covers 13 residues, taking in both the cysteine and the phenylalanine. Kept here is only the CDR3 DNA, which spans 39 bases and is read in frame from base 1. CDR1 and CDR2 are drawn from the germline V gene (reference sequence): MNHEY, SMNVEV. Trimming costs V 9 bases and J 4 bases, and their ends lie 13 bases apart. The receptor's source is a man younger than 35 in good health. Input material: naive CD8+ T cells sorted from blood. The intended sense of this specimen's cell subset or site label: CD45RA+CCR7+. The chain is assembled from TRBV27 and TRBJ2-1, with TRBD1 tentatively as D gene (6 bases match). The sequence in DNA is TGTGCCAGTTGGGGGCCAAAATACAATGAGCAGTTCTTC. Its protein product is CASWGPKYNEQFF.